This TCR beta chain was found in a study of OX40 agonist ivuxolimab in advanced cancers. The overall study: Ivuxolimab is a fully human IgG2 antibody that activates OX40 (CD134).

This clone appeared a single time. Its cognate antigen is unknown. TCRdb keeps only in-frame clones here, not all; method: immunoSEQ multiplex PCR. The data show around 62,000 clones, roughly four fifths seen once. Points from the study as a whole: Clonal expansion was seen in CD4+ and CD8+ blood T cells by week 6 at 0.1 to 3.0 mg/kg.

Germline V lookup: CDR1 SGHDT, CDR2 YYEEEE. CDR3 length: 15 amino acids. V shed 0 bases and J shed 0 bases, with 8 bases lying between them. Sequences were derived from CD4+ or CD8+ T cells sorted from blood, sampled in a trial of the OX40 agonist ivuxolimab. The rearrangement joins TRBV5-6 to TRBJ2-3; D is possibly TRBD1 or TRBD2 (5 bases each). The TCR was taken from an adult with an advanced solid tumor such as melanoma, head and neck, liver or kidney cancer. CDR3 in amino acids: CASSLGDLSTDTQYF. DNA of the CDR3: TGTGCCAGCAGCTTGGGGGACCTTAGCACAGATACGCAGTATTTT.